The subject of this entry is one TCR beta chain. What it binds is unknown. Germline CDR1 is MNHEY and CDR2 is SMNVEV (reference sequence). This CDR3 is 15 amino acids long. V lost 8 bases to trimming and J lost 9 bases, with 25 bases between them. The record originates from a study of CD8 T cells in ankylosing spondylitis. Study conclusions and caveats: Clones linked with disease were CD8+ and fairly uncommon in the peripheral blood. Typical of ankylosing spondylitis blood, it appeared, was a TCR beta motif of eight highly homologous variants. Matched ankylosing spondylitis synovial fluid reportedly contained a significantly enriched population of disease-linked clones.

Libraries of TCR beta came from quantitative 5'-RACE with molecular barcodes. MiXCR was run by TCRdb on the 5' RACE reads, yielding one entry per CDR3 protein. In the table there are under 850,000 distinct CDR3 sequences, 19% of which are singletons. The TCR comes from a male donor with ankylosing spondylitis. Input material: blood, either unsorted or a sorted T cell fraction (not recorded which). The chain employs TRBV27 and TRBJ2-5; no reliable D call. The CDR3 loop reads CASPPRPERKRPQYF. The DNA for the CDR3 is TGTGCCAGCCCACCCCGGCCCGAGCGCAAGAGACCCCAGTACTTC.